A selection of T cell receptor beta chains follows, all from one sample in a study of neurological immune-mediated disorders. TCRdb passed the 5' RACE reads through MiXCR, listing each CDR3 protein once. The table has about 59,000 distinct CDR3 sequences, approximately 12% seen once. The sample comprised PBMCs. The source is an older woman with HTLV-1-associated myelopathy (HAM/TSP). Each CDR3 is given with its conserved first and last residue. D genes are given only for firm matches. Clone size, where shown, is once, few, many, or a class for clones that have expanded.

v_call	clone_size	d_call	j_call	cdr3_aa	cdr3_nt
TRBV21-1	many	.	TRBJ1-6	CASSNGQGVVYNSPLHF	TGTGCCAGCAGCAACGGACAGGGGGTAGTCTATAATTCACCCCTCCACTTT
TRBV11-2	.	.	TRBJ1-1	CASSSIRKGMNTEDFF	TGTGCCAGCAGCTCAATTCGAAAGGGAATGAACACTGAAGATTTCTTT
TRBV20-1	many	.	TRBJ2-7	CSARDPAAGYEQYF	TGCAGTGCTAGAGACCCTGCGGCCGGGTACGAGCAGTACTTC
TRBV7-2	many	.	TRBJ2-1	CASSLASPPEQFF	TGTGCCAGCAGCTTAGCGTCCCCCCCTGAGCAGTTCTTC
TRBV14	many	TRBD2	TRBJ2-3	CASSPTGLAGGLGTQYF	TGTGCCAGCAGCCCCACGGGACTAGCGGGAGGACTGGGTACGCAGTATTTT
TRBV28	many	TRBD2	TRBJ2-1	CASIWRLTSTAYNEQFF	TGTGCCAGCATCTGGAGACTGACTAGCACCGCCTACAATGAGCAGTTCTTC
TRBV12-3/TRBV12-4	many	TRBD1	TRBJ1-2	CASSHRQGRDYGYTF	TGTGCCAGCAGTCACCGACAGGGAAGGGACTATGGCTACACCTTC
TRBV19	many	.	TRBJ2-7	CASSKKQGGVEQYF	TGTGCCAGTAGTAAAAAACAGGGAGGTGTTGAGCAGTACTTC
TRBV5-1	many	TRBD2	TRBJ2-3	CASSSGFAIAGGTDTQYF	TGCGCCAGCAGCTCCGGGTTCGCGATAGCGGGCGGGACAGATACGCAGTATTTT
TRBV28	many	.	TRBJ2-7	CASSLTGLSSYEQYF	TGTGCCAGCAGCCTAACAGGGCTTAGCTCCTACGAGCAGTACTTC
TRBV5-1	many	.	TRBJ2-1	CASSLEGPSFADEQFF	TGCGCCAGCAGCTTGGAGGGCCCCTCCTTTGCGGATGAGCAGTTCTTC
TRBV4-1	many	.	TRBJ1-5	CASSQDVRGLSNQPQHF	TGCGCCAGCAGCCAAGATGTGCGGGGGCTTAGCAATCAGCCCCAGCATTTT
TRBV1	many	.	TRBJ2-1	CTCPSGRHNNEQFF	TGCACCTGCCCTAGCGGGAGGCATAACAATGAGCAGTTCTTC
TRBV6-1	many	.	TRBJ2-5	CASSGPLGTQYF	TGTGCCAGCAGTGGTCCCCTAGGGACCCAGTACTTC
TRBV5-4	many	TRBD2	TRBJ2-5	CASSRTSGRETQYF	TGTGCCAGCAGCCGGACTAGCGGGAGAGAGACCCAGTACTTC
TRBV7-3	many	TRBD1	TRBJ2-4	CASSSTGGIQYF	TGTGCCAGCAGCTCGACAGGGGGCATTCAGTACTTC
TRBV3-1	many	.	TRBJ2-2	CASSGSEEDPTEELFF	TGTGCCAGCAGCGGGAGCGAAGAGGATCCAACCGAGGAGCTGTTTTTT
TRBV5-1	many	.	TRBJ1-5	CASSLDSSGRQPQHF	TGCGCCAGCAGCTTGGATAGCAGCGGACGGCAGCCCCAGCATTTT
TRBV11-2	few	.	TRBJ2-1	CASSFEGTDHEQFF	TGTGCCAGCAGCTTTGAAGGGACGGACCATGAGCAGTTCTTC
TRBV7-9	many	TRBD1	TRBJ2-2	CASSPRTGGNTGELFF	TGTGCCAGCAGCCCGCGGACAGGGGGCAACACCGGGGAGCTGTTTTTT
TRBV5-1	few	.	TRBJ2-2	CASSLDRVGPGELFF	TGCGCCAGCAGCTTGGATAGGGTAGGGCCCGGGGAGCTGTTTTTT
TRBV5-1	many	.	TRBJ1-5	CASSLEGGFNQPQHF	TGCGCCAGCAGCTTGGAGGGCGGCTTCAATCAGCCCCAGCATTTT
TRBV29-1	.	.	TRBJ2-3	CSVDPNTDTQYF	TGCAGCGTTGACCCTAACACAGATACGCAGTATTTT
TRBV4-1	many	.	TRBJ1-3	CASSQGGHYSGNTIYF	TGCGCCAGCAGCCAAGGCGGACACTACTCTGGAAACACCATATATTTT
TRBV7-2	many	.	TRBJ2-2	CASSSQADPNTGELFF	TGTGCCAGCAGCTCCCAGGCGGACCCAAACACCGGGGAGCTGTTTTTT
TRBV27	.	TRBD1	TRBJ1-2	CASSFTTGGIINYGYTF	TGTGCCAGCAGTTTTACTACAGGGGGGATTATTAACTATGGCTACACCTTC
TRBV3-1	many	TRBD2	TRBJ2-1	CASSRQILTSGGGEQFF	TGTGCCAGCAGCCGCCAAATCCTCACTAGCGGAGGGGGTGAGCAGTTCTTC
TRBV7-9	many	TRBD1	TRBJ2-3	CASSSGQGGSDTQYF	TGTGCCAGCAGCTCCGGACAGGGAGGTTCAGATACGCAGTATTTT
TRBV5-1	many	.	TRBJ2-3	CASSLGLGASSTDTQYF	TGCGCCAGCAGCTTGGGCCTCGGAGCCTCTAGCACAGATACGCAGTATTTT
TRBV7-2	once	TRBD2	TRBJ2-2	CASSPTSGRDGDTGELFF	TGTGCCAGCAGCCCTACTAGCGGGAGGGACGGGGACACCGGGGAGCTGTTTTTT
TRBV20-1	.	.	TRBJ2-5	CSARSGAAGQETQYF	TGCAGTGCTAGATCCGGGGCGGCCGGGCAAGAGACCCAGTACTTC
TRBV12-3/TRBV12-4	many	.	TRBJ2-3	CASSGPTGTDTQYF	TGTGCCAGCAGCGGCCCGACCGGGACAGATACGCAGTATTTT
TRBV5-1	many	.	TRBJ2-5	CASSFGQRTLSQETQYF	TGCGCCAGCAGCTTCGGACAGAGGACCCTATCCCAAGAGACCCAGTACTTC
TRBV7-9	many	.	TRBJ1-1	CASSREEAFF	TGTGCCAGCAGCCGAGAAGAAGCTTTCTTT
TRBV20-1	many	TRBD2	TRBJ2-3	CSARDLREGSDTQYF	TGCAGTGCTAGAGATCTCCGGGAGGGCTCAGATACGCAGTATTTT
TRBV20-1	many	TRBD2	TRBJ2-1	CSAFQSGEVGWGEQFF	TGCAGTGCCTTCCAGAGCGGGGAAGTGGGGTGGGGTGAGCAGTTCTTC
TRBV20-1	many	.	TRBJ2-1	CSASRQGWVDEQFF	TGCAGTGCTAGCCGACAAGGTTGGGTCGATGAGCAGTTCTTC
TRBV7-2	few	TRBD1	TRBJ1-5	CASSLRSGQGHQPQHF	TGTGCCAGCAGCTTACGATCGGGACAGGGCCATCAGCCCCAGCATTTT
TRBV15	once	TRBD2	TRBJ2-7	CATSMDRLLAFYEQYF	TGTGCCACCAGCATGGACCGTCTACTAGCGTTCTACGAGCAGTACTTC
TRBV18	many	.	TRBJ2-1	CASSPAQGRYNEQFF	TGTGCCAGCTCACCAGCACAGGGACGTTACAATGAGCAGTTCTTC
TRBV9	many	.	TRBJ2-2	CASSVEPKNTGELFF	TGTGCCAGCAGCGTAGAACCGAAGAACACCGGGGAGCTGTTTTTT
TRBV12-3/TRBV12-4	many	TRBD1	TRBJ2-2	CASSRWTGGDTGELFF	TGTGCCAGCAGTCGATGGACAGGGGGCGACACCGGGGAGCTGTTTTTT
TRBV18	.	TRBD2	TRBJ2-6	CASSPASGRGSSGANVLTF	TGTGCCAGCTCACCAGCTAGCGGGAGGGGGAGCTCTGGGGCCAACGTCCTGACTTTC
TRBV27	many	.	TRBJ1-2	CASSLTGGYGYTF	TGTGCCAGCAGCCTGACAGGCGGCTATGGCTACACCTTC
TRBV4-1	many	TRBD1	TRBJ1-2	CASSHRGHGYTF	TGCGCCAGCAGCCACAGGGGGCATGGCTACACCTTC
TRBV24-1	many	.	TRBJ2-1	CATSDSRSGAGLYNEQFF	TGTGCCACCAGTGATTCACGGTCCGGGGCGGGGCTCTACAATGAGCAGTTCTTC
TRBV5-1	many	.	TRBJ2-2	CASSLVGIGELFF	TGCGCCAGCAGCTTGGTCGGGATTGGGGAGCTGTTTTTT
TRBV5-1	many	TRBD2	TRBJ2-1	CASSFSGIALSYNEQFF	TGCGCCAGCAGCTTTAGCGGGATCGCCTTATCCTACAATGAGCAGTTCTTC
TRBV9	many	.	TRBJ1-3	CASSVLQGSGGNTIYF	TGTGCCAGCAGCGTACTACAGGGATCGGGGGGAAACACCATATATTTT
TRBV20-1	.	.	TRBJ1-5	CSAPDPRGASNQPQHF	TGCAGTGCTCCCGACCCGAGGGGCGCTAGCAATCAGCCCCAGCATTTT
TRBV30	many	TRBD2	TRBJ2-4	CAWTGGINIQYF	TGTGCCTGGACCGGGGGGATAAACATTCAGTACTTC
TRBV27	.	.	TRBJ2-4	CASSSSREGAKNIQYF	TGTGCCAGCAGTTCCTCCCGGGAGGGGGCTAAAAACATTCAGTACTTC
TRBV6-5	many	.	TRBJ2-2	CASSLRNTGELFF	TGTGCCAGCAGCCTCCGAAACACCGGGGAGCTGTTTTTT
TRBV5-1	few	.	TRBJ1-1	CASSATGKNTEAFF	TGCGCCAGCAGCGCCACAGGGAAGAACACTGAAGCTTTCTTT
TRBV3-1	many	.	TRBJ2-5	CASTSGGETQYF	TGTGCCAGCACCTCAGGAGGGGAGACCCAGTACTTC
TRBV20-1	many	TRBD2	TRBJ2-1	CSAIGTSGRNEQFF	TGCAGTGCTATCGGGACTAGCGGGAGGAATGAGCAGTTCTTC
TRBV7-2	many	TRBD2	TRBJ2-7	CASSLGTSGRRLGYEQYF	TGTGCCAGCAGCTTAGGGACTAGCGGGAGAAGGTTGGGGTACGAGCAGTACTTC
TRBV5-1	many	.	TRBJ2-7	CASSLGGRPYEQYF	TGCGCCAGCAGCTTAGGTGGGCGGCCTTACGAGCAGTACTTC
TRBV29-1	many	TRBD1	TRBJ2-5	CSVVAPRDSQETQYF	TGCAGCGTCGTAGCGCCCCGGGACAGCCAAGAGACCCAGTACTTC
TRBV20-1	many	TRBD2	TRBJ2-7	CSARHPQRGFLEQYF	TGCAGTGCTAGACACCCCCAGCGGGGATTTTTAGAGCAGTACTTC